This TCR beta chain comes out of a study of control samples from healthy donors and cancer patients. This CDR3 has 15 residues. V dropped 1 base and J dropped 9 bases, with 19 bases sitting between them. In germline, CDR1 is SGHDN, CDR2 FVKESK. Generated by immunoSEQ multiplex PCR, the TCRdb table keeps only in-frame clones and is missing some. In the table there are about 140,000 clones, 94% of which are singletons. This TCR was recovered from a middle-aged man in good health. The rearrangement links TRBV14 to TRBJ2-7, with D tentatively TRBD2 (5 bases). Sequencing input: blood. CDR3 nucleotide sequence: TGTGCCAGCAGCCAAGTATCTGGGATCGGACTGGGGCAGTACTTC. As protein: CASSQVSGIGLGQYF.